The TCR beta chain under discussion was sequenced for a study of T cells after yellow fever vaccination. General study results and limits: Compared with primary, the secondary response was weaker and peaked at day 5, not 15.

TCRdb processed the 5' RACE reads anew with MiXCR; each CDR3 protein has one entry. The profile shows around 550,000 distinct CDR3 sequences, less than 20% of them singletons. The ends were cut back, 3 bases at V and 7 bases at J, with 13 bases in the middle. Germline CDR1 is SGHVS and CDR2 is FQNEAQ. This CDR3 region has 14 residues. With respect to this clonotype: Antigen: not known.

The chain combines TRBV7-8 with TRBJ2-1; maybe TRBD2 (5 bases). Sequences were derived from PBMCs, sampled 15 days after the yellow fever booster vaccination. The receptor was derived from a man aged 25-45 years who received the YFV17D yellow fever vaccine. CDR3 sequence (DNA): TGTGCCAGCAGCTTGTCTGAGGGCTTGAATGAGCAGTTCTTC. As protein: CASSLSEGLNEQFF. The variable domain in full, completed from reference TRBV7-8 and TRBJ2-1, reads GAGVSQSPRYKVAKRGQDVALRCDPISGHVSLFWYQQALGQGPEFLTYFQNEAQLDKSGLPSDRFFAERPEGSVSTLKIQRTQQEDSAVYLCASSLSEGLNEQFFGPGTRLTVL.